The 31 T cell receptor beta chains presented below share a single source sample, sequenced in a study of early T cells in non-severe SARS-CoV-2 infection. TCRdb reprocessed the 5' RACE reads via MiXCR and lists one record per CDR3 protein. The sample carries over 100,000 distinct CDR3 sequences, about 12% recorded once. The sample comprised whole blood. All receptors come from an adult who was a healthcare worker with PCR-confirmed SARS-CoV-2 infection or an uninfected control (not recorded which).

V is TRBV6-2 or TRBV6-3 and J is TRBJ2-2; 7 bases align to TRBD2. In germline, CDR1 is MNHEY, CDR2 SVGEGT. This CDR3 comprises 16 residues. The ends lost 5 bases at V and 2 bases at J; junction bases unmatched: 8. CDR3 nucleotides: TGTGCCAGCAGTGCACCGGGACTAAGCAACACCGGGGAGCTGTTTTTT. Amino acid sequence: CASSAPGLSNTGELFF.

The chain joins TRBV5-1 to TRBJ2-7, with 12 bases that match TRBD1. The CDR3 contains 18 residues. Trimming cost V 4 bases and J 0 bases; bases outside gene matches: 11. The V gene's germline CDR1 is SGHRS and CDR2 YFSETQ. The CDR3 coding sequence is TGCGCCAGCAGCCCCGGGACAGGGGGCGCGGATCCCTCCTACGAGCAGTACTTC. Amino acid sequence: CASSPGTGGADPSYEQYF.

This clonotype was seen only a few times. The V gene is TRBV4-2, the J gene TRBJ2-3, with 7 nucleotides matching TRBD2. V lost 2 bases to trimming and J lost 0 bases; unmatched junction nucleotides: 11. The CDR3 runs to 18 residues. Germline V lookup: CDR1 LGHNA, CDR2 YNFKEQ. This CDR3 reads CASSQPSGASRSTDTQYF. In nucleotides, the CDR3 is TGTGCCAGCAGCCAACCTAGCGGAGCCTCCCGTAGCACAGATACGCAGTATTTT.

This clonotype has just one count. A much larger clone sits a single nucleotide away, making a read error possible. This CDR3 is missing its conserved last phenylalanine or tryptophan, likely due to a read error. This rearrangement joins TRBV6-2 or TRBV6-3 to TRBJ2-5; D uncertain. Germline-derived CDR1 and CDR2 are MNHEY and SVGEGT. The CDR3 is 11 residues long. The ends were cut back, 1 base at V and 6 bases at J, with 3 bases in the middle. DNA of the CDR3: TGTGCCAGCAGTTACTTGCAGACCCAGTACTCC. Residues: CASSYLQTQYS.

This clonotype was recorded many times. The rearrangement uses TRBV28 and TRBJ1-2, with TRBD1 matching 11 bases. V was clipped by 6 bases and J by 8 bases; unmatched bases: 8. The CDR3 loop spans 14 amino acids. Germline lookup yields CDR1 MDHEN and CDR2 SYDVKM. For the CDR3, the DNA is TGTGCCAGCAGCCCCTGGACAGGGGGCCCGGGCTACACCTTC. Translation: CASSPWTGGPGYTF.

The CDR3 DNA is TGTGCCAGCAGTGTCGCGGCACTCTCTGGAAACACCATATATTTT. Translating gives CASSVAALSGNTIYF. The chain combines TRBV6-1 with TRBJ1-3; D call uncertain. V shed 4 bases and J shed 0 bases, with 10 bases lying between them. Germline V gene sequence: CDR1 MNHNS, CDR2 SASEGT. The CDR3 loop spans 15 amino acids.

This chain links TRBV28 with TRBJ2-7; D remains ambiguous. Per the germline V gene, CDR1 is MDHEN and CDR2 is SYDVKM. CDR3 length: 14 residues. V lost 1 base and J lost 4, with 11 bases in between. This CDR3 reads CASSLSARKYEQYF. The CDR3 DNA follows: TGTGCCAGCAGTTTATCTGCTAGAAAGTACGAGCAGTACTTC.

This clonotype has only a few counts. CDR3 nucleotides: TGTGCCAGCAGCTTGGCAGGGCACCACACAGATACGCAGTATTTT. Translated: CASSLAGHHTDTQYF. The chain joins TRBV11-3 to TRBJ2-3; TRBD1 is a possible D gene (5 bases). Germline V CDR1 and CDR2: SGHNT, YENEEA. The V and J ends lost 3 bases and 2 bases respectively, with 12 bases between them. There are 15 residues in the CDR3.

This clonotype was counted at least ten times. The rearrangement uses TRBV5-1 and TRBJ2-1; D is unclear. The CDR3 runs to 14 residues. Between the trimmed V and J ends, which lost 4 bases and 6 bases, there was a span of 14 bases. The germline CDR1 and CDR2 sequences are SGHRS and YFSETQ. The CDR3 reads CASSNGPSTNEQFF. The CDR3 DNA reads as TGCGCCAGCAGCAATGGACCCTCCACCAATGAGCAGTTCTTC.

V usage is TRBV29-1 and J usage is TRBJ2-7, with D perhaps TRBD1 or TRBD2 (5 bases each). The CDR3 totals 11 residues. Germline V CDR1 and CDR2: SQVTM, ANQGSEA. Trimming stripped 7 bases from V and 4 bases from J, with 11 bases between. DNA of the CDR3: TGCAGCGGGGGGTCTCTGTACGAGCAGTACTTC. As protein: CSGGSLYEQYF.

The chain recombines TRBV11-2 with TRBJ2-3; 11 bases match TRBD1. There are 18 residues in the CDR3. Germline V gene data show CDR1 as SGHAT and CDR2 as FQNNGV. V was clipped by 8 bases and J by 4 bases; unmatched bases: 17. CDR3 residues: CASSRTGGFIPASDTQYF. CDR3 sequence (DNA): TGTGCCAGCTCCCGGACAGGGGGCTTCATACCCGCCTCAGATACGCAGTATTTT.

As concerns this clonotype: The junction differs from germline at one of its ends, possibly a read error. The chain links TRBV9 to TRBJ1-1, with unresolved D. The CDR3 is 17 amino acids. Germline V gene sequence: CDR1 SGDLS, CDR2 YYNGEE. This CDR3 reads CASSPHHLEGSNTEVFF. For the CDR3, the DNA is TGTGCCAGCAGCCCCCATCACCTGGAGGGATCTAACACTGAAGTTTTCTTT.

The chain is built from TRBV29-1 and TRBJ2-7; TRBD1 matches at 7 bases. Trimming cost V 3 bases and J 0 bases; bases outside gene matches: 14. CDR3 size: 17 residues. The germline CDR1 and CDR2 sequences are SQVTM and ANQGSEA. CDR3 residues: CSVEGFTGTESSYEQYF. CDR3 in DNA: TGCAGCGTTGAGGGATTTACCGGGACAGAGAGCTCCTACGAGCAGTACTTC.

In its sample, this clonotype was seen a few times. The V gene is TRBV27, the J gene TRBJ1-2; no reliable D call. Germline V gene sequence: CDR1 MNHEY, CDR2 SMNVEV (reference sequence). This CDR3 comprises 13 residues. Trimming cost V 4 bases and J 1 base, with 7 bases left between them. In nucleotides, the CDR3 is TGTGCCAGCAGTTCGGGGATTAACTATGGCTACACCTTC. Translating it yields CASSSGINYGYTF.

The table lists this clonotype with a few counts. The gene calls are TRBV28 and TRBJ1-4; tentatively, D is TRBD1 (6 bases). The germline CDR1 and CDR2 sequences are MDHEN and SYDVKM. V shed 0 bases and J shed 4 bases, with 6 bases lying between them. This CDR3 contains 14 residues. This CDR3 reads CASSLWDSNEKLFF. Here the CDR3 DNA reads TGTGCCAGCAGTTTATGGGACAGTAATGAAAAACTGTTTTTT.

The gene calls are TRBV20-1 and TRBJ2-7; no clear D gene. CDR3 size: 12 residues. The V and J ends lost 3 bases and 1 base respectively, with 7 bases between them. Germline values: CDR1 DFQATT, CDR2 SNEGSKA (reference sequence). The CDR3 spells CSASSSSYEQYF. In DNA, the CDR3 is TGCAGTGCTAGCAGTAGTTCCTACGAGCAGTACTTC.

The J gene is TRBJ1-1, the V gene TRBV28, with unresolved D. The ends were cut back, 6 bases at V and 2 bases at J, with 13 bases in the middle. CDR1 is MDHEN and CDR2 is SYDVKM in the germline V gene. The CDR3 has 14 amino acids. The CDR3 sequence is CASSRERSNTEAFF. In nucleotides, the CDR3 is TGTGCCAGCAGCCGGGAGCGTTCCAACACTGAAGCTTTCTTT.

In its sample, this clonotype was seen a few times. V and J are TRBV25-1 and TRBJ2-7, with D possibly TRBD2 on 6 matching bases. CDR3 size: 13 residues. With 5 bases removed from V and 5 bases from J, the gap between germline ends came to 13 bases. CDR1 and CDR2 (germline): MGHDK, SYGVNS. The CDR3 here is CASSSDGGNEQYF. As DNA, the CDR3 is TGTGCCAGCAGTTCCGATGGGGGGAACGAGCAGTACTTC.

This clonotype was picked up a small number of times. This chain links TRBV29-1 with TRBJ1-1, with D uncertain. In germline, CDR1 is SQVTM, CDR2 ANQGSEA. The CDR3 contains 14 residues. The V and J ends lost 6 bases and 1 base respectively, with 15 bases between them. Written as DNA, the CDR3 is TGCAGCGTCTACGACGGATTGTCGAACACTGAAGCTTTCTTT. Translating gives CSVYDGLSNTEAFF.

This clonotype was observed a few times. This chain connects TRBV11-2 to TRBJ2-1; D gene unclear. The CDR3 is made up of 14 amino acids. Germline V gene sequence: CDR1 SGHAT, CDR2 FQNNGV. The germline V and J ends were trimmed by 0 bases and 6 bases, with 9 bases remaining between them. CDR3 in amino acids: CASSLEPGPNEQFF. The CDR3 nucleotides are TGTGCCAGCAGCTTAGAGCCCGGCCCCAATGAGCAGTTCTTC.

This clonotype was seen many times. V gene TRBV12-3 or TRBV12-4 combines with J gene TRBJ2-7; TRBD1 might be the D (6 bases). The end of the DNA aligns better with TRBJ2-1, so the J call may be wrong. CDR3 length: 11 amino acids. CDR3 in amino acids: CASSTRQAQFF. The CDR3 nucleotides are TGTGCCAGCAGCACGCGACAGGCCCAGTTCTTC.

The gene calls are TRBV18 and TRBJ1-1; D possibly corresponds to TRBD1 (6 bases). Between the trimmed V and J ends, which lost 5 bases and 1 base, there was a span of 11 bases. The CDR3 runs to 14 residues. The germline V gene encodes CDR1 KGHSH and CDR2 LQKENI. The CDR3: CASSAGTWNTEAFF. Here the CDR3 DNA reads TGTGCCAGCTCAGCCGGGACATGGAACACTGAAGCTTTCTTT.

With respect to this clonotype: A much larger clone differs by one base, so this may be a read error. The chain employs TRBV14 and TRBJ2-1; TRBD2 aligns across 9 bases. This CDR3 region has 17 residues. The germline CDR1 and CDR2 sequences are SGHDN and FVKESK. The CDR3 here is CAISLTSSGRSYNEQFF. The CDR3, as DNA: TGTGCCATCAGCCTTACCAGTAGCGGGAGATCCTACAATGAGCAGTTCTTC. The variable domain in full, with the rest retrieved from reference TRBV14 and TRBJ2-1, is EAGVTQFPSHSVIEKGQTVTLRCDPISGHDNLYWYRRVMGKEIKFLLHFVKESKQDESGMPNNRFLAERTGGTYSTLKVQPAELEDSGVYFCAISLTSSGRSYNEQFFGPGTRLTVL.

This clonotype appeared many times. This chain connects TRBV20-1 to TRBJ2-3, with D hard to call. Germline lookup yields CDR1 DFQATT and CDR2 SNEGSKA (reference sequence). The CDR3 runs 14 residues. The ends were cut back, 6 bases at V and 3 bases at J, with 16 bases in the middle. CDR3 region: CSAFPGPFTDTQYF. DNA for the CDR3: TGCAGTGCGTTCCCGGGCCCTTTTACAGATACGCAGTATTTT.

There are many counts of this clonotype. This rearrangement joins TRBV20-1 to TRBJ2-5, with 7 nucleotides matching TRBD1. With 2 bases clipped from V and 4 bases from J, the junction kept 4 bases outside the gene matches. This CDR3 comprises 13 residues. Germline V gene sequence: CDR1 DFQATT, CDR2 SNEGSKA (reference sequence). DNA of the CDR3: TGCAGTGCTAGAAAGGGGGCGGGAGAGACCCAGTACTTC. Translated: CSARKGAGETQYF.

The rearrangement uses TRBV7-6 and TRBJ2-5; 11 bases line up with TRBD1. Germline CDR1 is SGHVS and CDR2 is FNYEAQ. Germline trimming cut 7 bases from V and 4 bases from J; bases unmatched to any gene: 14. CDR3 length: 17 residues. For the CDR3, the DNA is TGTGCCAGCAACCCCGGACAGGGGGCGCTCGGTTTAGAGACCCAGTACTTC. Encoded protein: CASNPGQGALGLETQYF.

This clonotype was counted a single time. This chain joins TRBV18 and TRBJ2-2, with 7 bases identical to TRBD1. The trim removed 3 bases at V and 7 bases at J, leaving 8 bases unmatched. CDR1 and CDR2 from the germline V gene are KGHSH and LQKENI. CDR3 size: 15 residues. CDR3 nucleotides: TGTGCCAGCTCACCGGGACAGCTTAATGTCGGGGAGCTGTTTTTT. This encodes CASSPGQLNVGELFF.

This clonotype was recorded many times. V usage is TRBV7-8 and J usage is TRBJ1-3; TRBD1 is a possible D gene (5 bases). V gave up 5 bases and J gave up 8 bases, with 19 bases separating them. The CDR3 covers 15 residues. The germline V gene has CDR1 SGHVS and CDR2 FQNEAQ. The CDR3, as DNA: TGTGCCAGCAGCCCCGGGGCAGGGCCCATAGACACCATATATTTT. Translation: CASSPGAGPIDTIYF.

This clonotype was seen repeatedly, ten times or more. V usage is TRBV18 and J usage is TRBJ1-6; 8 bases fit TRBD1. With V trimmed by 3 bases and J by 7 bases, 14 bases remained unmatched. Germline CDR1 KGHSH, CDR2 LQKENI. The CDR3 runs to 18 residues. CDR3 bases: TGTGCCAGCTCACCCCTACCGTTGGCAGGGGGCGGCAATTCACCCCTCCACTTT. It codes for CASSPLPLAGGGNSPLHF.

This clonotype was detected many times. J is TRBJ2-7 and V is TRBV11-2, with 7 bases that match TRBD1. The junction had 1 base not matched to a gene; V was cut back by 5 bases and J by 6 bases. This CDR3 contains 11 residues. In germline, CDR1 is SGHAT, CDR2 FQNNGV. DNA for the CDR3: TGTGCCAGCAGCACAGGGGTCGAGCAGTACTTC. Translated: CASSTGVEQYF.

This clonotype was observed many times. Written as DNA, the CDR3 is TGTGCCAGCAGCGAAGGACTGTCGGCAAACACCATATATTTT. It yields the protein CASSEGLSANTIYF. This sequence joins TRBV9 and TRBJ1-3; no definite D call. This CDR3 comprises 14 residues. Germline CDR1 is SGDLS and CDR2 is YYNGEE. V shed 3 bases and J shed 6 bases, with 13 bases lying between them.